A single sample is the source of the 26 T cell receptor beta chains below, sequenced in a study of STAT3 mutations in large granular lymphocyte leukemia. Here immunoSEQ multiplex PCR was the method, and the copy in TCRdb shows in-frame clones only, minus some. The sample has thousands of clones, roughly three fifths seen once; the top ten hold approximately 71%. Study-wide findings and caveats: In T-cell large granular lymphocyte leukemia, about half of patients showed multiple immunodominant subclonotypes.

Antigens for these TCRs are unknown. Sequencing was carried out using peripheral blood mononuclear cells. The receptor source for this set is a man between 60 and 70 years old with T-cell large granular lymphocyte leukemia. Some clones in this sample may be carry-over from other donors' samples.

CDR3 DNA sequence: TGTGCCAGCAGCCCAGTGGGGGGCACAGATACGCAGTATTTT. Protein sequence: CASSPVGGTDTQYF. The chain has TRBV7-8 and TRBJ2-3; D possibly uses TRBD1 or TRBD2 (5 bases each). Germline V gene data show CDR1 as SGHVS and CDR2 as FQNEAQ. The CDR3 totals 14 residues. Trimming stripped 5 bases from V and 1 base from J, with 10 bases between.

The V gene is TRBV12-5, the J gene TRBJ1-2; 8 nucleotides agree with TRBD1. Germline-derived CDR1 and CDR2 are LGHNT and FRNRAP. The CDR3 is 15 residues long. V was pared by 1 base and J by 0 bases, with 1 base of the junction left unmatched. Here the CDR3 DNA reads TGTGCTAGTGGTTTGGGGACAGGGACTAACTATGGCTACACCTTC. Translated: CASGLGTGTNYGYTF.

A note on this clone: The junction does not match germline at one end; this may be a read error. This sequence joins TRBV29-1 and TRBJ2-1; the D call may be TRBD1 or TRBD2 (5 bases each). CDR1 and CDR2 from the germline V gene are SQVTM and ANQGSEA. The CDR3 contains 10 residues. CDR3 nucleotide sequence: TGCAGCGCCCTATTGGGGGTGTTGGTCTTC. Protein sequence: CSALLGVLVF.

This chain links TRBV5-6 with TRBJ2-5, with TRBD1 matching over 8 bases. Germline assignment: CDR1 SGHDT and CDR2 YYEEEE. The CDR3 totals 15 residues. The J segment lost 4 bases and the V segment lost 0 bases, leaving 5 bases of the junction unmatched. DNA of the CDR3: TGTGCCAGCAGCTTGGATCGGACAGGGCTAGAGACCCAGTACTTC. It yields the protein CASSLDRTGLETQYF.

This clone occurred a few times. The chain links TRBV29-1 to TRBJ1-2, with D hard to call. Trimming left V 3 bases short and J 4 bases short, with 3 bases between. In germline, CDR1 is SQVTM, CDR2 ANQGSEA. The CDR3 has 10 amino acids. CDR3 amino acids: CSVDSYGYTF. The CDR3 DNA sequence: TGCAGCGTTGATAGCTATGGCTACACCTTC.

The chain employs TRBV5-4 and TRBJ1-4; D may be TRBD1 (6 bases). Germline V gives CDR1 SGHNT, CDR2 YYREEE (reference sequence). V lost 0 bases and J 8 bases, leaving 14 bases between the germline ends. This CDR3 has 15 residues. CDR3 sequence (DNA): TGTGCCAGCAGCTTGGCGGGGGCGGCATCCGAAAAACTGTTTTTT. Protein: CASSLAGAASEKLFF.

V usage is TRBV5-4 and J usage is TRBJ1-2, with D possibly TRBD1 on 5 matching bases. The germline CDR1 and CDR2 sequences are SGHNT and YYREEE (reference sequence). The CDR3 totals 15 residues. V lost 3 bases to trimming and J lost 4 bases, with 16 bases between them. For the CDR3, the DNA is TGTGCCAGCAGCTCCGGGGCAGACTCGTCCTATGGCTACACCTTC. This sequence encodes CASSSGADSSYGYTF. The full variable domain, its missing parts supplied by reference TRBV5-4 and TRBJ1-2, is ETGVTQSPTHLIKTRGQQVTLRCSSQSGHNTVSWYQQALGQGPQFIFQYYREEENGRGNFPPRFSGLQFPNYSSELNVNALELDDSALYLCASSSGADSSYGYTFGSGTRLTVV.

The sample holds a few counts of this clone. The chain uses TRBV4-1 and TRBJ1-1; 7 positions match TRBD1. The V and J ends lost 1 base and 11 bases, in that order; junction bases with no gene match: 4. The CDR3 length is 12 residues. The V gene's germline CDR1 is MGHRA and CDR2 YSYEKL. Here the CDR3 reads CASSQAGGVAFF. The CDR3 nucleotides read TGCGCCAGCAGCCAAGCAGGGGGGGTGGCTTTCTTT.

This clone appeared a few times. For the CDR3, the DNA is TGCGCCAGCAGCCTAGGGGGCTGGGGCACTGAAGCTTTCTTT. This gives the protein CASSLGGWGTEAFF. The genes are TRBV5-1 and TRBJ1-1, with 7 bases aligning to TRBD1. The CDR3 contains 14 residues. Trimming removed 4 bases from V and 4 bases from J; junction bases left unmatched: 7. Germline lookup yields CDR1 SGHRS and CDR2 YFSETQ.

This clone has just one count. The V gene is TRBV5-1, the J gene TRBJ2-3; TRBD1 matches 8 bases. V trimming: 4 bases; J trimming: 1 base; junction bases outside the gene matches: 5. The germline CDR1 and CDR2 sequences are SGHRS and YFSETQ. The CDR3 is made up of 15 amino acids. Written as DNA, the CDR3 is TGCGCCAGCAGCACGTGGGGACAGGGCACAGATACGCAGTATTTT. This translates into CASSTWGQGTDTQYF.

The table lists this clone with a count of one. The CDR3 DNA follows: TGCGCCAGCAGCTTCACTAGAGGAGAGGAGACCCAGTACTTC. Amino acid sequence: CASSFTRGEETQYF. The chain links TRBV4-1 to TRBJ2-5; a weak D match, TRBD2 (5 bases). Trimming left V 5 bases short and J 5 bases short, with 15 bases between. The CDR3 consists of 14 residues. CDR1 is MGHRA, CDR2 YSYEKL, per germline.

V gene TRBV5-1 combines with J gene TRBJ2-2; D may be TRBD1 or TRBD2 (5 bases each). This CDR3 has 15 amino acids. Germline CDR1 SGHRS, CDR2 YFSETQ. The germline V and J ends were trimmed by 4 bases and 1 base, with 11 bases remaining between them. The CDR3 here is CASSEMGENTGELFF. CDR3 coding DNA: TGCGCCAGCAGCGAGATGGGGGAGAACACCGGGGAGCTGTTTTTT. Supplemented by reference TRBV5-1 and TRBJ2-2, the full variable domain reads KAGVTQTPRYLIKTRGQQVTLSCSPISGHRSVSWYQQTPGQGLQFLFEYFSETQRNKGNFPGRFSGRQFSNSRSEMNVSTLELGDSALYLCASSEMGENTGELFFGEGSRLTVL.

A few counts support this clone. The chain uses TRBV5-1 and TRBJ1-3; tentatively, D is TRBD1 (5 bases). CDR3 length equals 13 residues. The V and J ends lost 4 bases and 4 bases respectively, with 9 bases between them. Germline CDR1 and CDR2: SGHRS and YFSETQ. CDR3 sequence: CASSVGLGNTIYF. Written as DNA, the CDR3 is TGCGCCAGCAGCGTGGGACTGGGAAACACCATATATTTT.

This sequence joins TRBV5-4 and TRBJ2-7; TRBD2 agrees at 9 bases. CDR1 SGHNT and CDR2 YYREEE come from the germline V gene (reference sequence). CDR3 length: 15 amino acids. V shed 0 bases, J shed 3 bases, and the junction held 4 bases outside the gene matches. CDR3 sequence (DNA): TGTGCCAGCAGCTTGGATCCAGCGGGGGGCTACGAGCAGTACTTC. Amino acid sequence: CASSLDPAGGYEQYF.

The chain joins TRBV5-1 to TRBJ2-7; D uncertain. This CDR3 has 17 amino acids. Trimming took off 5 bases at V and 0 bases at J, with 21 bases between the two ends. Germline values: CDR1 SGHRS, CDR2 YFSETQ. The CDR3 sequence: CASRLTLSRVYSYEQYF. CDR3 bases: TGCGCCAGCAGATTGACCCTGAGTCGGGTATACTCCTACGAGCAGTACTTC.

The table lists this clone with a count of one. The genes are TRBV5-1 and TRBJ1-4; 10 bases map to TRBD1. Unmatched junction bases numbered 6, after V lost 3 bases and J lost 7 bases. Looked up from germline, CDR1 is SGHRS and CDR2 is YFSETQ. The CDR3 spans 15 residues. CDR3 bases: TGCGCCAGCAGCTCACTGGGGGACAGGGGTGAAAAACTGTTTTTT. This encodes CASSSLGDRGEKLFF.

In this sample, this clone turned up a few times. The chain links TRBV7-9 to TRBJ1-4; 7 nucleotides agree with TRBD1. Per germline, CDR1 SEHNR and CDR2 FQNEAQ (reference sequence). With 5 bases clipped from V and 8 bases from J, the junction kept 8 bases outside the gene matches. The CDR3 is made up of 14 amino acids. CDR3 region: CASSPRQGGEKLFF. The CDR3, as DNA: TGTGCCAGCAGCCCGAGACAGGGAGGCGAAAAACTGTTTTTT.

The chain combines TRBV5-4 with TRBJ2-1; possibly TRBD1 for D (5 bases). This CDR3 is 17 amino acids long. CDR1 and CDR2 from the germline V gene are SGHNT and YYREEE (reference sequence). V lost 7 bases to trimming and J lost 2 bases, with 22 bases between them. The CDR3 DNA reads as TGTGCCAGCCAGCTATTAGGGGCTCCCACCCCCTACAATGAGCAGTTCTTC. Protein sequence: CASQLLGAPTPYNEQFF.

This clone came up a few times. The chain recombines TRBV7-8 with TRBJ1-2; TRBD1 matches 10 bases. The junction had 8 bases not matched to a gene; V was cut back by 6 bases and J by 13 bases. In germline, CDR1 is SGHVS, CDR2 FQNEAQ. The CDR3 is made up of 12 amino acids. CDR3 coding DNA: TGTGCCAGCAGTCCTGACAGGGGGCCCCTCACCTTC. Amino acids: CASSPDRGPLTF.

V is TRBV9 and J is TRBJ2-3, with a possible D match to TRBD2 (6 bases). The CDR3 has 14 amino acids. Germline loops: CDR1 SGDLS, CDR2 YYNGEE. V was shortened by 3 bases and J by 1 base, with 9 bases between the two germline ends. CDR3 nucleotides: TGTGCCAGCAGCGCGGAGGGCCGCACAGATACGCAGTATTTT. It is translated as CASSAEGRTDTQYF.

CDR3 in amino acids: CASSLGLGSGSTDTQYF. For the CDR3, the DNA is TGTGCCAGCAGCTTGGGCCTAGGGAGCGGATCCACAGATACGCAGTATTTT. The V gene is TRBV7-9, the J gene TRBJ2-3, with a possible D match to TRBD2 (5 bases). The CDR3 is made up of 17 amino acids. From germline, CDR1 is SEHNR and CDR2 FQNEAQ (reference sequence). The V gene lost 3 bases and the J gene lost 2 bases, with 18 bases spanning the gap. Full variable domain (rest looked up from reference TRBV7-9 and TRBJ2-3): DTGVSQNPRHKITKRGQNVTFRCDPISEHNRLYWYRQTLGQGPEFLTYFQNEAQLEKSRLLSDRFSAERPKGSFSTLEIQRTEQGDSAMYLCASSLGLGSGSTDTQYFGPGTRLTVL.

The V and J genes are TRBV18 and TRBJ2-3; TRBD1 might be the D (6 bases). The CDR3 sequence is 15 residues long. Germline V gives CDR1 KGHSH, CDR2 LQKENI. V lost 3 bases to trimming and J lost 4 bases, with 14 bases between them. The DNA of the CDR3 is TGTGCCAGCTCACCTCCAGGGGTTATCGCAGATACGCAGTATTTT. Translated, it gives CASSPPGVIADTQYF.

This clone came up a few times. The J gene is TRBJ1-5, the V gene TRBV18; 7 nucleotides match TRBD1. CDR3 size: 16 residues. Trimming at V came to 3 bases and at J to 3 bases, leaving 8 bases not matched to a gene. CDR1 and CDR2 from the germline V gene are KGHSH and LQKENI. The DNA of the CDR3 is TGTGCCAGCTCACCGGAGAGACAGGGATTCAATCAGCCCCAGCATTTT. Its protein product is CASSPERQGFNQPQHF.

In its sample, this clone was seen a few times. The rearrangement links TRBV30 to TRBJ1-1; maybe TRBD1 (6 bases). Germline V gene lookup returns CDR1 GTSNPN and CDR2 SVGIG (reference sequence). V lost 5 bases and J 1 base, leaving 11 bases between the germline ends. This CDR3 comprises 13 residues. The CDR3 DNA follows: TGTGCCTGGGCGGACAGTACGAACACTGAAGCTTTCTTT. Residues: CAWADSTNTEAFF.

V gene TRBV6-6 combines with J gene TRBJ2-7; unclear D gene. Trimming removed 7 bases at V and 2 bases at J, with 12 bases between. Looked up from germline, CDR1 is MNHNY and CDR2 is SVGAGI (reference sequence). The length of the CDR3 is 13 residues. The CDR3 bases are TGTGCCAGCAAGTTCGGCTTGACCTACGAGCAGTACTTC. It specifies CASKFGLTYEQYF.

This clone was seen a handful of times. The V gene is TRBV5-1, the J gene TRBJ2-5, with TRBD2 identical over 13 bases. This CDR3 has 16 amino acids. The germline CDR1 and CDR2 sequences are SGHRS and YFSETQ. V shed 4 bases, J shed 5 bases, and the junction held 8 bases outside the gene matches. The DNA for the CDR3 is TGCGCCAGCAGCCCGGGACTAGCGGGAATACCTGAGACCCAGTACTTC. Protein product: CASSPGLAGIPETQYF.